The 28 T cell receptor beta chains below were found in one sample sequenced in a study of radiotherapy plus CTLA-4 blockade in lung cancer. Profiled with immunoSEQ multiplex PCR; TCRdb holds only in-frame clones, not every one. The sample records roughly 110,000 clones, about four fifths being singletons. Sequencing was performed on peripheral blood, taken from a patient treated with radiotherapy plus ipilimumab. These receptor sequences come from a human donor with non-small cell lung cancer that progressed on radiotherapy plus ipilimumab. Some clones in this sample may be carry-over from other donors' samples.

The V gene is TRBV30, the J gene TRBJ2-1; D ambiguous. This CDR3 contains 16 residues. With 3 bases removed from V and 3 bases from J, the gap between germline ends came to 18 bases. CDR1 and CDR2 (germline): GTSNPN, SVGIG (reference sequence). The CDR3 reads CAWSVGPAFYYNEQFF. The CDR3 DNA follows: TGTGCCTGGAGCGTTGGTCCCGCCTTCTACTACAATGAGCAGTTCTTC. The full variable domain, in which reference TRBV30 and TRBJ2-1 provide the parts outside the CDR3, is SQTIHQWPATLVQPVGSPLSLECTVEGTSNPNLYWYRQAAGRGLQLLFYSVGIGQISSEVPQNLSASRPQDRQFILSSKKLLLSDSGFYLCAWSVGPAFYYNEQFFGPGTRLTVL.

The chain recombines TRBV11-3 with TRBJ2-3; TRBD2 matches 9 bases. Germline lookup yields CDR1 SGHNT and CDR2 YENEEA. The junction had 11 bases not matched to a gene; V was cut back by 5 bases and J by 2 bases. This CDR3 has 17 residues. The CDR3 is CASSPGGVAGVTDTQYF. The CDR3 DNA is TGTGCCAGCAGCCCCGGAGGGGTAGCGGGGGTCACAGATACGCAGTATTTT.

This sequence joins TRBV7-2 and TRBJ1-2; D gene unclear. The V end was cut by 1 base, the J end by 8 bases, with 14 bases between. From germline, CDR1 is SGHTA and CDR2 FQGNSA. The CDR3 consists of 14 residues. CDR3 region: CASSLDRRRNGYTF. The CDR3 nucleotides are TGTGCCAGCAGCTTAGATCGGCGGAGGAACGGCTACACCTTC.

The chain carries TRBV27 and TRBJ2-1, with a weak D call TRBD2 (6 bases). From germline, CDR1 is MNHEY and CDR2 SMNVEV (reference sequence). The CDR3 runs 16 residues. The V gene lost 6 bases and the J gene lost 0 bases, with 15 bases spanning the gap. CDR3 protein: CASRPVRENSYNEQFF. For the CDR3, the DNA is TGTGCCAGCAGGCCTGTTCGGGAGAACTCCTACAATGAGCAGTTCTTC.

This clone appeared a single time. The chain uses TRBV2 and TRBJ2-1; 9 nucleotides agree with TRBD1. CDR1 is SNHLY and CDR2 is FYNNEI in the germline V gene. This CDR3 is built from 12 residues. J lost 6 bases, V lost 6 bases, and 0 bases had no gene match. The CDR3 DNA follows: TGTGCCAGCAGGGACAGGGGCAATGAGCAGTTCTTC. Encoded protein: CASRDRGNEQFF.

V usage is TRBV11-1 and J usage is TRBJ1-4, with D perhaps matching TRBD1 (5 bases). The CDR3 length is 16 residues. Germline V CDR1 and CDR2: SGHAT, FQDESV (reference sequence). The germline V and J ends were trimmed by 4 bases and 0 bases, with 12 bases remaining between them. This CDR3 reads CASSSGQIATNEKLFF. CDR3 in DNA: TGTGCCAGCAGCTCTGGACAAATTGCAACTAATGAAAAACTGTTTTTT.

This clone was picked up one time. The V gene is TRBV20-1, the J gene TRBJ1-1, with D hard to call. Germline CDR1 and CDR2: DFQATT and SNEGSKA (reference sequence). CDR3 length: 10 residues. With 4 bases removed from V and 8 bases from J, the gap between germline ends came to 8 bases. CDR3 coding DNA: TGCAGTGCTAATCGGCCAGAAGCTTTCTTT. This gives the protein CSANRPEAFF.

The chain combines TRBV6-1 with TRBJ1-2; no reliable D call. The germline gives CDR1 MNHNS, CDR2 SASEGT. The CDR3 length is 14 residues. The ends were cut back, 2 bases at V and 1 base at J, with 8 bases in the middle. The chain's CDR3 is CASSEITSNYGYTF. CDR3 sequence (DNA): TGTGCCAGCAGTGAAATTACCAGTAACTATGGCTACACCTTC.

At least ten counts were recorded for this clone. The chain employs TRBV25-1 and TRBJ1-2; TRBD1 is a possible D gene (6 bases). There are 13 residues in the CDR3. V gave up 7 bases and J gave up 4 bases, with 13 bases separating them. Germline V gene lookup returns CDR1 MGHDK and CDR2 SYGVNS. For the CDR3, the DNA is TGTGCCAGCACAGCACAGGGAGCCTATGGCTACACCTTC. Translated, it gives CASTAQGAYGYTF.

The gene calls are TRBV11-3 and TRBJ1-1; D call uncertain. Per germline, CDR1 SGHNT and CDR2 YENEEA. This CDR3 is built from 13 residues. V was shortened by 8 bases and J by 0 bases, with 10 bases between the two germline ends. The CDR3, as DNA: TGTGCCAGCTCCCTTTTGATGAACACTGAAGCTTTCTTT. It translates to CASSLLMNTEAFF. Combining the CDR3 with reference TRBV11-3 and TRBJ1-1 gives the whole variable domain EAGVVQSPRYKIIEKKQPVAFWCNPISGHNTLYWYLQNLGQGPELLIRYENEEAVDDSQLPKDRFSAERLKGVDSTLKIQPAELGDSAVYLCASSLLMNTEAFFGQGTRLTVV.

The chain employs TRBV13 and TRBJ2-5; no clear D. In germline, CDR1 is PRHDT, CDR2 FYEKMQ (reference sequence). This CDR3 spans 12 amino acids. Between the trimmed V and J ends, which lost 5 bases and 5 bases, there was a span of 9 bases. The CDR3 DNA reads as TGTGCCAGCAGCCTAAGGGATGAGACCCAGTACTTC. It translates to CASSLRDETQYF.

V usage is TRBV27 and J usage is TRBJ1-1, with 7 bases matching TRBD1. The V gene end was trimmed by 3 bases and the J gene end by 5 bases; junction bases not matched to a gene: 12. The CDR3 has 16 amino acids. CDR1 MNHEY and CDR2 SMNVEV come from the germline V gene (reference sequence). The CDR3 loop is CASSLTGQRLYTEAFF. CDR3 sequence (DNA): TGTGCCAGCAGTTTGACGGGACAGCGGTTATATACTGAAGCTTTCTTT.

V usage is TRBV4-3 and J usage is TRBJ2-1, with D perhaps assigned TRBD1 or TRBD2 (5 bases each). Trimming shortened V by 4 bases and J by 0 bases, and 10 bases separated the two germline ends. Germline CDR1 is LGHNA and CDR2 is YSLEER. The CDR3 contains 15 residues. The CDR3 DNA is TGCGCCAGCAGCCCAGAGAGGGGCTCCTACAATGAGCAGTTCTTC. This encodes CASSPERGSYNEQFF.

The rearrangement joins TRBV13 to TRBJ2-3; D remains unclear. In germline, CDR1 is PRHDT, CDR2 FYEKMQ (reference sequence). CDR3 length: 14 amino acids. V gave up 0 bases and J gave up 2 bases, with 6 bases separating them. The CDR3 DNA is TGTGCCAGCAGCTTAGGGTCTAACACAGATACGCAGTATTTT. Amino acid sequence: CASSLGSNTDTQYF.

V and J are TRBV13 and TRBJ2-7; D gene unclear. Trimming cost V 0 bases and J 9 bases, with 12 bases left between them. Per the germline V gene, CDR1 is PRHDT and CDR2 is FYEKMQ (reference sequence). This CDR3 is 13 amino acids long. The CDR3 region is CASSLGRSLGQYF. CDR3 in DNA: TGTGCCAGCAGCTTAGGCCGGAGCCTGGGGCAGTACTTC.

This clone was counted a single time. V and J are TRBV7-2 and TRBJ2-7; D gene ambiguous. V gave up 5 bases and J gave up 2 bases, with 7 bases separating them. This CDR3 has 12 residues. Per germline, CDR1 SGHTA and CDR2 FQGNSA. As DNA, the CDR3 is TGTGCCAGCAGCCCCCTCCCCTACGAGCAGTACTTC. Amino acids: CASSPLPYEQYF.

The chain links TRBV7-2 to TRBJ2-5; D remains ambiguous. The CDR3 totals 13 residues. Germline V CDR1 and CDR2: SGHTA, FQGNSA. Trimming stripped 5 bases from V and 2 bases from J, with 9 bases between. The CDR3 loop reads CASSKRLQETQYF. The CDR3 nucleotides read TGTGCCAGCAGCAAGAGGCTACAAGAGACCCAGTACTTC.

This rearrangement joins TRBV30 to TRBJ1-2, with TRBD1 matching 7 bases. J was trimmed by 2 bases and V by 4 bases; bases with no gene match: 10. This CDR3 has 15 amino acids. Germline V gene data show CDR1 as GTSNPN and CDR2 as SVGIG (reference sequence). The CDR3 region has the DNA TGTGCCTGGACCCGACAGGGAGTGGGCAACTATGGCTACACCTTC. Protein sequence: CAWTRQGVGNYGYTF.

The chain links TRBV2 to TRBJ1-1, with TRBD1 matching over 9 bases. J was trimmed by 4 bases and V by 6 bases; bases with no gene match: 6. Germline values: CDR1 SNHLY, CDR2 FYNNEI. There are 14 residues in the CDR3. The CDR3 here is CASRGTGMVTEAFF. The CDR3 DNA sequence: TGTGCCAGCAGAGGGACAGGGATGGTCACTGAAGCTTTCTTT. Supplemented by reference TRBV2 and TRBJ1-1, the full variable domain reads EPEVTQTPSHQVTQMGQEVILRCVPISNHLYFYWYRQILGQKVEFLVSFYNNEISEKSEIFDDQFSVERPDGSNFTLKIRSTKLEDSAMYFCASRGTGMVTEAFFGQGTRLTVV.

This clone was found many times. This chain uses TRBV28 with TRBJ1-3; D remains unclear. This CDR3 has 16 residues. Germline V CDR1 and CDR2: MDHEN, SYDVKM. Trimming left V 5 bases short and J 1 base short, with 15 bases between. CDR3 nucleotide sequence: TGTGCCAGCAGTGAACTACAGTTGGCGTCTGGAAACACCATATATTTT. Translated, it gives CASSELQLASGNTIYF.

The J gene is TRBJ1-6, the V gene TRBV27; 9 positions agree with TRBD1. V shed 5 bases and J 8 bases; nucleotides not matched to a gene: 13. CDR1 is MNHEY, CDR2 SMNVEV, per germline (reference sequence). The CDR3 covers 17 residues. CDR3 region: CASSRQGVFRNDSPLHF. CDR3 nucleotide sequence: TGTGCCAGCAGTCGACAGGGGGTCTTTAGGAATGATTCACCCCTCCACTTT.

This chain joins TRBV9 and TRBJ1-6, with D possibly matching TRBD1 (6 bases). This CDR3 has 18 residues. V was shortened by 4 bases and J by 0 bases, with 17 bases between the two germline ends. Germline CDR1 SGDLS, CDR2 YYNGEE. In DNA form, the CDR3 reads TGTGCCAGCAGCCCGACTTGGGGGGGCGGCTCCTATAATTCACCCCTCCACTTT. Protein product: CASSPTWGGGSYNSPLHF. Based on the CDR3 plus reference TRBV9 and TRBJ1-6, the full variable domain is DSGVTQTPKHLITATGQRVTLRCSPRSGDLSVYWYQQSLDQGLQFLIQYYNGEERAKGNILERFSAQQFPDLHSELNLSSLELGDSALYFCASSPTWGGGSYNSPLHFGNGTRLTVT.

The V and J genes are TRBV4-1 and TRBJ2-1, with 9 bases aligning to TRBD1. Germline V CDR1 and CDR2: MGHRA, YSYEKL. The J segment lost 6 bases and the V segment lost 2 bases, leaving 11 bases of the junction unmatched. CDR3 length equals 17 residues. Here the CDR3 DNA reads TGCGCCAGCAGCCAAACCCATGGGACAGGGACCATCAATGAGCAGTTCTTC. Protein sequence: CASSQTHGTGTINEQFF.

The rearrangement uses TRBV11-2 and TRBJ2-7; 13 nucleotides align to TRBD2. Germline V gene lookup returns CDR1 SGHAT and CDR2 FQNNGV. With 6 bases clipped from V and 3 bases from J, the junction kept 2 bases outside the gene matches. The length of the CDR3 is 14 residues. CDR3 region: CASRRTSGGYEQYF. CDR3 in DNA: TGTGCCAGCAGACGGACTAGCGGGGGCTACGAGCAGTACTTC.

This chain links TRBV5-3 with TRBJ2-3, with D possibly TRBD2 on 6 matching bases. TRBV5-3 is annotated as an ORF whose role is uncertain. The length of the CDR3 is 16 residues. The V end lost 0 bases, the J end lost 0 bases, and 11 bases lay between the germline ends. The CDR3 DNA reads as TGTGCCAGAAGCTTGGCTAGCGAGTCTAGCACAGATACGCAGTATTTT. Translating gives CARSLASESSTDTQYF.

J is TRBJ1-1 and V is TRBV5-4; the match to TRBD1 covers 7 bases. With 4 bases clipped from V and 5 bases from J, the junction kept 5 bases outside the gene matches. The CDR3 runs to 13 residues. Germline CDR1 reads SGHNT; CDR2 reads YYREEE (reference sequence). CDR3 region: CASSLTGATEAFF. CDR3 coding DNA: TGTGCCAGCAGCCTTACAGGGGCTACTGAAGCTTTCTTT.

J is TRBJ2-5 and V is TRBV5-1; TRBD1 agrees at 7 bases. From germline, CDR1 is SGHRS and CDR2 YFSETQ. The CDR3 covers 15 residues. J lost 4 bases, V lost 2 bases, and 8 bases had no gene match. The CDR3 bases are TGCGCCAGCAGCTTAATGACAGGGTGGGGAGAGACCCAGTACTTC. It is translated as CASSLMTGWGETQYF.

The chain has TRBV25-1 and TRBJ1-2; TRBD1 aligns across 7 bases. After removal of 3 bases from V and 4 bases from J, the junction contained 8 bases not matched to a gene. CDR1 and CDR2 from the germline V gene are MGHDK and SYGVNS. The CDR3 contains 15 residues. DNA for the CDR3: TGTGCCAGCAGTGATCCCCAGGGGGGAATCTATGGCTACACCTTC. It yields the protein CASSDPQGGIYGYTF.